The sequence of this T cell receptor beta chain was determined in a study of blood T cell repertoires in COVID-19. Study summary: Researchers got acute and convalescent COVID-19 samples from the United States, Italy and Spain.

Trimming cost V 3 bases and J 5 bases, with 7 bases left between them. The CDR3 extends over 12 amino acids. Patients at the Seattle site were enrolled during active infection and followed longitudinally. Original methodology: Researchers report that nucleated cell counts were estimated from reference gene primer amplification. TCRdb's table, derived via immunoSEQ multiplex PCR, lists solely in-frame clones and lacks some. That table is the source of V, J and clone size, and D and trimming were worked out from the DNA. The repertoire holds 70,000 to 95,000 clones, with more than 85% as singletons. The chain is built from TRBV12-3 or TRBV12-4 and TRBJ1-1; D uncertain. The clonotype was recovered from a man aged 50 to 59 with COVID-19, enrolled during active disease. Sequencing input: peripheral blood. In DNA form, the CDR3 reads TGTGCCAGCAGTTTGGGCGAGACTGAAGCTTTCTTT. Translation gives CASSLGETEAFF.